This T cell receptor (beta chain) was profiled in a study of cytomegalovirus exposure and HLA in healthy donors. This CDR3 region has 14 residues. V lost 1 base, J lost 0 bases, and 3 bases lay in between. Looked up from germline, CDR1 is MGHRA and CDR2 is YSYEKL. The study ran its PCR with 60 Vbeta and 13 Jbeta primers. Some clones are missing from TCRdb's copy, which holds only in-frame ones; the method was immunoSEQ multiplex PCR. The sample carries 180,000 or so clones, roughly 79% recorded once. This sequence originates from a man between 40 and 49 years old in good health and CMV-seropositive. Sequencing was performed on PBMCs. V gene TRBV4-1 combines with J gene TRBJ2-2; D unclear. In DNA, the CDR3 is TGCGCCAGCAGCCAAGCGGCGAACACCGGGGAGCTGTTTTTT. Protein product: CASSQAANTGELFF.